The 32 T cell receptor beta chains below come from one sample, sequenced in a study of T cell clonality in common variable immunodeficiency. Findings of the study overall: In common variable immunodeficiency, TCR beta chains reportedly carried fewer deletions and N-nucleotide insertions.

Some clones are missing from TCRdb's copy, which holds only in-frame ones; the method was immunoSEQ multiplex PCR. Observed in the sample are about 28,000 clones, none of them singletons. Their target antigens are unknown. The sequencing input was peripheral blood mononuclear cells. Receptor source: a human donor with common variable immunodeficiency.

As regards this clone: The CDR3 end falls 3 residues outside the read, so it is completed with the germline J gene. The chain has TRBV19 and TRBJ1-4, with 10 bases fitting TRBD1. The CDR3 runs to 15 residues. Germline lookup yields CDR1 LNHDA and CDR2 SQIVND (reference sequence). With V trimmed by 7 bases and J by 6 bases, 8 bases remained unmatched. This chain's CDR3 is CASNERTGGYEKLFF. CDR3 DNA, as far as it was read: TGTGCCAGTAACGAAAGGACAGGGGGTTATGAAAAA.

Regarding this clone: The CDR3 goes on 3 residues after the read ends, and that part is filled in from the germline J gene. The rearrangement joins TRBV7-9 to TRBJ2-7, with 10 bases identical to TRBD2. Germline CDR1 and CDR2: SEHNR and FQNEAQ (reference sequence). This CDR3 contains 14 residues. With 4 bases clipped from V and 3 bases from J, the junction kept 3 bases outside the gene matches. The CDR3 DNA, read in part, is TGTGCCAGCAGCTCTAGCGGGAGCCGCTACGAG. The encoded protein is CASSSSGSRYE. The full CDR3 is CASSSSGSRYEQYF. Full variable domain (missing parts from reference TRBV7-9 and TRBJ2-7): DTGVSQNPRHKITKRGQNVTFRCDPISEHNRLYWYRQTLGQGPEFLTYFQNEAQLEKSRLLSDRFSAERPKGSFSTLEIQRTEQGDSAMYLCASSSSGSRYEQYFGPGTRLTVT.

This clone was seen ten or more times. Read coverage stops 3 residues before the CDR3 terminus; the germline J gene supplies the remainder. The V and J genes are TRBV10-3 and TRBJ1-4, with 9 bases identical to TRBD1. This CDR3 is 13 amino acids long. Trimming took 6 bases from V and 8 from J; bases not matched to a gene: 4. Germline lookup yields CDR1 ENHRY and CDR2 SYGVKD. The CDR3 bases that were read are TGTGCCATCAGCTCCGGGACAGGGGAAAAA. This gives the protein CAISSGTGEK. The full CDR3 is CAISSGTGEKLFF.

This clone was seen at least ten times. The CDR3 end falls 3 residues outside the read, so it is completed with the germline J gene. The chain combines TRBV14 with TRBJ2-7, with a tentative D call TRBD1 (6 bases). The CDR3 has 14 amino acids. From germline, CDR1 is SGHDN and CDR2 FVKESK. Trimming left V 4 bases short and J 3 bases short, with 13 bases between. The part of the CDR3 DNA that was read is TGTGCCAGCAGCCGTGCAGGGGCCTTCTACGAG. Its protein is CASSRAGAFYE. The CDR3 as a whole reads CASSRAGAFYEQYF. Filled out from reference TRBV14 and TRBJ2-7, the complete variable domain reads EAGVTQFPSHSVIEKGQTVTLRCDPISGHDNLYWYRRVMGKEIKFLLHFVKESKQDESGMPNNRFLAERTGGTYSTLKVQPAELEDSGVYFCASSRAGAFYEQYFGPGTRLTVT.

This clone was observed at least ten times. With the read ending 3 residues before the CDR3 end, the germline J gene is used to fill in that end. The chain has TRBV14 and TRBJ2-5; the D gene is possibly TRBD2 (5 bases). The germline V gene encodes CDR1 SGHDN and CDR2 FVKESK. The CDR3 runs to 13 residues. V was pared by 4 bases and J by 0 bases, with 6 bases between. The CDR3 DNA, read in part, is TGTGCCAGCAGCCGAGGGTACCAAGAGACC. Translating it yields CASSRGYQET. The entire CDR3 is CASSRGYQETQYF.

A word on this clone: The sequence runs out 3 residues before the end of the CDR3; the remainder is reconstructed from the germline J gene. The genes are TRBV19 and TRBJ2-1; 12 bases are shared with TRBD2. The CDR3 covers 18 residues. V shed 0 bases and J 8 bases; nucleotides not matched to a gene: 11. Germline CDR1 and CDR2: LNHDA and SQIVND (reference sequence). CDR3 amino acids: CASSIEIMRLAGGYEQFF. Partial CDR3 DNA: TGTGCCAGTAGTATAGAAATAATGAGGCTAGCGGGAGGGTATGAG.

This clone was counted ten times or more. With the read ending 3 residues before the CDR3 end, the germline J gene is used to fill in that end. V usage is TRBV29-1 and J usage is TRBJ2-3; no clear D gene. Germline loops: CDR1 SQVTM, CDR2 ANQGSEA. This CDR3 is built from 13 residues. V was trimmed by 4 bases and J by 0 bases, leaving 8 bases between them. The CDR3: CSVVARSTDTQYF. The covered CDR3 bases are TGCAGCGTTGTTGCCAGAAGCACAGATACG.

Concerning this clone: Read coverage stops 3 residues before the CDR3 terminus; the germline J gene supplies the remainder. V usage is TRBV19 and J usage is TRBJ2-5; 9 nucleotides agree with TRBD2. Germline CDR1 is LNHDA and CDR2 is SQIVND (reference sequence). The V gene end was trimmed by 4 bases and the J gene end by 3 bases; junction bases not matched to a gene: 6. There are 15 residues in the CDR3. The CDR3 here is CASSKGSGSKETQYF. Incomplete CDR3 DNA: TGTGCCAGTAGTAAGGGTAGCGGGAGCAAAGAGACC.

Incomplete CDR3 DNA: TGTGCCAGCAGCTTAGTGACCAGGGCTATGACCGAG. Its protein is CASSLVTRAMTE. The whole CDR3 is CASSLVTRAMTEQYF. The rearrangement uses TRBV11-2 and TRBJ2-7; D is possibly TRBD1 (5 bases). The read terminates 3 residues ahead of where the CDR3 ends, so the germline J gene completes it. CDR1 and CDR2 (germline): SGHAT, FQNNGV. V lost 1 base, J lost 6 bases, and 16 bases lay in between. The CDR3 runs 15 residues. The whole variable domain, remainder taken from reference TRBV11-2 and TRBJ2-7, is EAGVAQSPRYKIIEKRQSVAFWCNPISGHATLYWYQQILGQGPKLLIQFQNNGVVDDSQLPKDRFSAERLKGVDSTLKIQPAKLEDSAVYLCASSLVTRAMTEQYFGPGTRLTVT.

Note on this clone: The read terminates 3 residues before the CDR3 end, so the remaining end is supplied by the germline J gene. This chain links TRBV2 with TRBJ2-1, with 12 bases that match TRBD2. After removal of 6 bases from V and 5 bases from J, the junction contained 5 bases not matched to a gene. The CDR3 sequence is 15 residues long. Germline V gene lookup returns CDR1 SNHLY and CDR2 FYNNEI. The part of the CDR3 DNA that was read is TGTGCCAGCAGCTCTAGGACTAGCGGGGACAATGAG. Its translation is CASSSRTSGDNE. In full, the CDR3 reads CASSSRTSGDNEQFF.

This clone was seen ten or more times. From the germline J gene comes the end of the CDR3, since the read stops 3 residues before it. V and J are TRBV10-1 and TRBJ2-5; the D is unclear. Germline-derived CDR1 and CDR2 are WNHNN and SYGVQD (reference sequence). The V end was cut by 2 bases, the J end by 0 bases, with 7 bases between. The CDR3 has 14 amino acids. Incomplete CDR3 DNA: TGCGCCAGCAGTGAGAGGCCGAACCAAGAGACC. It translates to CASSERPNQET. The whole CDR3 is CASSERPNQETQYF.

This clone appeared a few times. Read coverage stops 3 residues before the CDR3 terminus; the germline J gene supplies the remainder. The V call is TRBV6-2 or TRBV6-3, the J call TRBJ1-2, with 12 bases identical to TRBD1. This CDR3 comprises 17 residues. The ends lost 6 bases at V and 3 bases at J; junction bases unmatched: 11. Germline V gene data show CDR1 as MNHEY and CDR2 as SVGEGT. The CDR3 reads CASSEKGQGAGDYGYTF. CDR3 bases read: TGTGCCAGCAGCGAGAAGGGACAGGGGGCTGGTGACTATGGC.

This clone was picked up many times. The read gets to within 3 residues of the CDR3 end, and the germline J gene fills in the rest. The rearrangement joins TRBV7-8 to TRBJ2-1; TRBD2 matches 9 bases. The CDR3 is made up of 16 amino acids. CDR1 and CDR2 (germline): SGHVS, FQNEAQ. V lost 3 bases, J lost 4 bases, and 7 bases stayed unmatched. CDR3 sequence reads: CASSFAGGPSYNEQFF. CDR3 DNA, as far as it was read: TGTGCCAGCAGCTTCGCGGGAGGGCCGTCGTACAATGAG.

This clone has at least ten counts. Read data end 3 residues before the CDR3 end; the end is taken from the germline J gene. This chain links TRBV20-1 with TRBJ2-5; no reliable D call. The length of the CDR3 is 12 residues. Trimming pared 7 bases from V and 3 bases from J, leaving 12 bases between. The V gene's germline CDR1 is DFQATT and CDR2 SNEGSKA (reference sequence). CDR3 DNA (partial): TGCAGTGTCGCCGACAAAAAAGAGACC. This encodes CSVADKKET. The whole CDR3 sequence reads CSVADKKETQYF.

This clone was observed at least ten times. The read ends 3 residues before the CDR3 terminus; that terminus is restored from the germline J gene. The rearrangement uses TRBV19 and TRBJ2-2; 8 bases agree with TRBD1. The V segment lost 3 bases and the J segment 4 bases; nucleotides outside the gene matches: 7. The length of the CDR3 is 16 residues. Germline loops: CDR1 LNHDA, CDR2 SQIVND (reference sequence). Incomplete CDR3 DNA: TGTGCCAGTAGTATGGCCGGGACAGGAGGCACCGGGGAG. This encodes CASSMAGTGGTGE. The entire CDR3 reads CASSMAGTGGTGELFF. The full variable domain, with the rest looked up from reference TRBV19 and TRBJ2-2, is DGGITQSPKYLFRKEGQNVTLSCEQNLNHDAMYWYRQDPGQGLRLIYYSQIVNDFQKGDIAEGYSVSREKKESFPLTVTSAQKNPTAFYLCASSMAGTGGTGELFFGEGSRLTVL.

A note on this clone: The CDR3 end is not reached by the read, which stops 3 residues before it; the germline J gene fills it in. This rearrangement joins TRBV2 to TRBJ1-5; 11 bases match TRBD1. J lost 7 bases, V lost 4 bases, and 0 bases had no gene match. The germline CDR1 and CDR2 sequences are SNHLY and FYNNEI. The CDR3 is 13 amino acids. CDR3 loop: CASSGDRGQPQHF. The CDR3 DNA, read in part, is TGTGCCAGCAGTGGGGACAGGGGGCAGCCC. Filled out from reference TRBV2 and TRBJ1-5, the complete variable domain reads EPEVTQTPSHQVTQMGQEVILRCVPISNHLYFYWYRQILGQKVEFLVSFYNNEISEKSEIFDDQFSVERPDGSNFTLKIRSTKLEDSAMYFCASSGDRGQPQHFGDGTRLSIL.

This clone has a count of ten or more. The CDR3 extends 3 residues past the end of the read, so its final part is completed from the germline J gene. The J gene is TRBJ2-7, the V gene TRBV19, with TRBD2 identical over 7 bases. The CDR3 runs 17 residues. V lost 1 base to trimming and J lost 0 bases; unmatched junction nucleotides: 9. CDR1 LNHDA and CDR2 SQIVND come from the germline V gene (reference sequence). Partial CDR3 DNA: TGTGCCAGTAGTATAGCCGCTAGCGGTTCCAGCTCCTACGAG. Its protein product is CASSIAASGSSSYE. The entire CDR3 protein is CASSIAASGSSSYEQYF.

This clone came up many times. Incomplete CDR3 DNA: TGTGCCAGCTCCGGGACAGGGAGCCAGACC. As protein: CASSGTGSQT. The full-length CDR3 reads as CASSGTGSQTQYF. The rearrangement links TRBV2 to TRBJ2-5, with 9 bases that match TRBD1. Sequencing ends 3 residues short of the CDR3 end; the germline J gene provides the rest. Trimming removed 8 bases from V and 6 bases from J; junction bases left unmatched: 7. The CDR3 consists of 13 residues. Germline V lookup: CDR1 SNHLY, CDR2 FYNNEI.

Ten or more counts support this clone. Coverage ceases 3 residues before the CDR3 finishes, and the germline J gene fills in the end. V gene TRBV5-1 combines with J gene TRBJ2-7; 9 nucleotides agree with TRBD2. This CDR3 spans 14 amino acids. Germline loops: CDR1 SGHRS, CDR2 YFSETQ. The V segment lost 3 bases and the J segment 1 base; nucleotides outside the gene matches: 2. The DNA read from the CDR3 is TGCGCCAGCAGCTCTAGCGGGGCGTCCTACGAG. Translated, it gives CASSSSGASYE. The whole CDR3 region reads CASSSSGASYEQYF.

This clone occurred many times. The CDR3 loop reads CASSPSGQADTQYF. The CDR3 DNA, read in part, is TGTGCCAGCAGTCCGAGCGGCCAAGCAGATACG. V and J are TRBV6-2 or TRBV6-3 and TRBJ2-3; D may be TRBD2 (5 bases). The CDR3 end lies 3 residues beyond the end of the read and is filled in from the germline J gene. With 5 bases removed from V and 4 bases from J, the gap between germline ends came to 13 bases. This CDR3 has 14 residues. Germline V gene data show CDR1 as MNHEY and CDR2 as SVGEGT.

Turning to this clone: The read gets to within 3 residues of the CDR3 end, and the germline J gene fills in the rest. The V call is TRBV2, the J call TRBJ2-1; 11 bases fit TRBD1. Trimming took 1 base from V and 8 from J; bases not matched to a gene: 7. The germline CDR1 and CDR2 sequences are SNHLY and FYNNEI. The CDR3 runs to 16 residues. The part of the CDR3 DNA that was read is TGTGCCAGCAGTGAAGGGACAGGGGGCATCTGGGATGAG. As protein: CASSEGTGGIWDE. The complete CDR3 sequence is CASSEGTGGIWDEQFF.

This clone was seen many times. Sequencing ends 3 residues short of the CDR3 end; the germline J gene provides the rest. The chain links TRBV6-4 to TRBJ2-6; tentative D call: TRBD1 (6 bases). CDR3 size: 15 residues. Per the germline V gene, CDR1 is MRHNA and CDR2 is SNTAGT. V was cut by 6 bases and J by 0 bases, with 9 bases left in between. The CDR3 DNA, read in part, is TGTGCCAGCAGACCCAGGGGCTCTGGGGCCAACGTC. Protein product: CASRPRGSGANV. The whole CDR3 sequence reads CASRPRGSGANVLTF.

This clone was seen many times. Read coverage stops 3 residues before the CDR3 terminus; the germline J gene supplies the remainder. The V and J genes are TRBV2 and TRBJ2-7; the match to TRBD2 covers 7 bases. Per the germline V gene, CDR1 is SNHLY and CDR2 is FYNNEI. The CDR3 length is 12 residues. Trimming removed 10 bases from V and 3 bases from J; junction bases left unmatched: 6. The sequenced CDR3 bases are TGTGCCACCCTGGGCGGGAGCTACGAG. It codes for CATLGGSYE. The entire CDR3 protein is CATLGGSYEQYF.

Many counts were recorded for this clone. The read ends 3 residues shy of where the CDR3 ends; the end is completed using the germline J gene. The chain joins TRBV18 to TRBJ1-4; possible D gene TRBD1, 5 bases. The CDR3 totals 17 residues. V lost 2 bases and J lost 2, with 15 bases in between. Germline loops: CDR1 KGHSH, CDR2 LQKENI. This chain's CDR3 is CASSPIPGGFTNEKLFF. The CDR3 bases that were read are TGTGCCAGCTCACCAATACCCGGGGGGTTCACTAATGAAAAA.

This clone was recorded many times. The sequenced fragment ends 3 residues before the CDR3 boundary, so the rest is inferred from the germline J gene. This chain joins TRBV5-4 and TRBJ1-1; TRBD1 is a possible D gene (5 bases). CDR1 and CDR2 (germline): SGHNT, YYREEE (reference sequence). V lost 4 bases to trimming and J lost 0 bases, with 10 bases between them. CDR3 length: 14 amino acids. The part of the CDR3 DNA that was read is TGTGCCAGCAGCCCCAGGGAGGTGAACACTGAA. Residues: CASSPREVNTE. The complete CDR3 sequence is CASSPREVNTEAFF.

This clone was recorded a few times. The read is 3 residues too short to cover the CDR3 end, so that end is filled in from the germline J gene. The J gene is TRBJ2-3, the V gene TRBV20-1; 11 positions agree with TRBD2. After removal of 0 bases from V and 1 base from J, the junction contained 6 bases not matched to a gene. The germline V gene encodes CDR1 DFQATT and CDR2 SNEGSKA (reference sequence). The CDR3 is 17 amino acids. The CDR3 loop is CSARDQLAGARTDTQYF. Partial CDR3 DNA: TGCAGTGCTAGAGATCAACTAGCGGGAGCCCGCACAGATACG.

This clone was recorded many times. CDR3: CSAQPEESVGWNQPQHF. The part of the CDR3 DNA that was read is TGCAGTGCTCAACCGGAAGAATCGGTAGGGTGGAATCAGCCC. This chain connects TRBV20-1 to TRBJ1-5; D uncertain. The missing CDR3 end, 3 residues past where the read stops, is filled in from the germline J gene. This CDR3 region has 17 residues. The germline V and J ends were trimmed by 5 bases and 4 bases, with 24 bases remaining between them. Germline assignment: CDR1 DFQATT and CDR2 SNEGSKA (reference sequence).

This clone appeared many times. The CDR3 is cut off 3 residues early in the read; its end comes from the germline J gene. The V call is TRBV6-2 or TRBV6-3, the J call TRBJ2-3; D uncertain. V lost 8 bases to trimming and J lost 2 bases, with 11 bases between them. Germline assignment: CDR1 MNHEY and CDR2 SVGEGT. The CDR3 is 13 amino acids. The sequenced CDR3 bases are TGTGCCAGCCGCCGAGGCTCCACAGATACG. Translated: CASRRGSTDT. The full CDR3 sequence reads CASRRGSTDTQYF.

This clone was seen ten or more times. The junction and the germline gene differ at one end; a read error may be behind it. Coverage ceases 3 residues before the CDR3 finishes, and the germline J gene fills in the end. The chain links TRBV20-1 to TRBJ2-1; 12 nucleotides align to TRBD1. CDR1 and CDR2 from the germline V gene are DFQATT and SNEGSKA (reference sequence). CDR3 length: 14 residues. The CDR3 sequence is CRANRGQGAGEQFF. The sequenced CDR3 bases are TGCAGGGCTAATCGGGGACAGGGGGCAGGTGAG.

In its sample, this clone was seen a few times. The sequenced fragment ends 3 residues before the CDR3 boundary, so the rest is inferred from the germline J gene. The chain has TRBV7-8 and TRBJ1-5; no clear D. This CDR3 has 14 amino acids. Trimming stripped 6 bases from V and 3 bases from J, with 12 bases between. Germline V gene lookup returns CDR1 SGHVS and CDR2 FQNEAQ. This CDR3 reads CASSPGSNNQPQHF. The CDR3 bases that were read are TGTGCCAGCAGTCCCGGGTCCAACAATCAGCCC. The variable domain in full, completed from reference TRBV7-8 and TRBJ1-5, reads GAGVSQSPRYKVAKRGQDVALRCDPISGHVSLFWYQQALGQGPEFLTYFQNEAQLDKSGLPSDRFFAERPEGSVSTLKIQRTQQEDSAVYLCASSPGSNNQPQHFGDGTRLSIL.

This clone was counted between two and nine times. The observed sequence ends 3 residues before the CDR3 terminus, with the missing tail filled in from the germline J gene. This chain connects TRBV19 to TRBJ1-5; maybe TRBD1 (5 bases). This CDR3 has 18 residues. From germline, CDR1 is LNHDA and CDR2 SQIVND (reference sequence). Trimming stripped 3 bases from V and 0 bases from J, with 18 bases between. The covered CDR3 bases are TGTGCCAGTAGTATCTACGACGGGGGGGTTCATAGCAATCAGCCC. Protein product: CASSIYDGGVHSNQP. The whole CDR3 protein reads CASSIYDGGVHSNQPQHF.

Many counts were recorded for this clone. From the germline J gene comes the end of the CDR3, since the read stops 3 residues before it. The chain has TRBV19 and TRBJ1-6, with TRBD1 matching 7 bases. CDR1 and CDR2 (germline): LNHDA, SQIVND (reference sequence). V shed 8 bases, J shed 8 bases, and the junction held 9 bases outside the gene matches. The CDR3 covers 14 residues. The CDR3 bases that were read are TGTGCCAGTTCCGCGGTGGGACAGCATTCACCC. The encoded protein is CASSAVGQHSP. From start to end, the CDR3 is CASSAVGQHSPLHF.